This T cell receptor (beta chain) was obtained from a study of T-cell reconstitution after alpha-beta-depleted transplantation in children (dated by TCRdb to the mid-2010s). Context from the whole study: Using TCR repertoire profiling, the study quantitatively followed how T-cell immune reconstitution unfolded in children after TCRalphabeta/CD19-depleted allogeneic hematopoietic cell transplantation.

Library preparation was by PCR. The reads were generated on an Illumina HiSeq 2500. TCR library preparation used molecular barcoding, with unique molecular identifiers applied to normalize quantification of the TCRbeta repertoire. TCRdb applied fastp at Q25 and MiXCR to the public reads, then kept only in-frame beta chains. Identical CDR3 protein sequences are pooled into one entry, listed with their most common genes and DNA. The sample contains about 50,000 distinct CDR3 sequences, 5.8% of them found a single time. About 30% of the sample is taken by the ten largest. Results the study describes overall, beyond this receptor: The high TCRbeta diversity at day 60 in some patients was ascribed to recipient T cells and intrathymic progenitors that had survived conditioning. Over subsequent months, a decline in hyperexpanded clone frequencies was noted, and after one year, T-cell counts and TCRbeta diversity were mostly ascribed to newly produced T cells. About two months after transplant, the apparently early recovery of alphabetaT-cell counts reportedly depended on just several hundred clones that had expanded rapidly and came from non-depleted graft cells.

This clonotype was detected ten times or more. This receptor's antigen is unknown. No much larger clone exists at a distance of one base, and base qualities are not known. Per the publication, the time point label means: day 60 (about 2 months) after transplantation. This specimen's treatment or condition label, interpreted: allogeneic hematopoietic cell transplantation with graft depleted of TCRalphabeta T cells and CD19 B cells. Transplant recipients were children who received TCRalphabeta/CD19-depleted allogeneic hematopoietic cell grafts. The sample was PBMCs, mostly from graft donor cells, taken 60 days after TCRalphabeta/CD19-depleted stem cell transplant. The source of this sequence is a female patient aged 2-15 years who had a stem cell transplant for aplastic anemia, so the T cells may come from the graft donor.

The CDR3 protein sequence reads: CASSDRLNTEAFF. The nucleotides are TGCGCCAGCAGCGACAGGTTGAACACTGAAGCTTTCTTT. This chain is built from TRBV10-1 and TRBJ1-1; D gene: possibly TRBD1, on 6 matching bases. According to the germline V gene (reference sequence), CDR1 reads WNHNN and CDR2 reads SYGVQD. V loses 6 bases of germline sequence and J loses 0 bases, and the interval between the two ends is 8 bases. Including cysteine and phenylalanine, the CDR3 has 13 amino acids. Of all the DNA, just the CDR3 is kept, 39 bases in frame from base 1.